Each of the 31 T cell receptor beta chains below was sequenced from the same sample in a study of shared clonotypes between healthy human individuals (dated by TCRdb to 2019 to 2021). Library prep was done by the immunoSEQ multiplex PCR assay. What TCRdb holds here is the immuneACCESS table cut down to in-frame rearrangements. Part of the clones is not present; checked against another copy, under half of the missing clones reflect an unresolved V gene, and the others are unexplained. Recorded for this sample are over a million clones; 98% of them occurred a single time. The ten largest clones represent about 0.45% of the sample. Sequencing was done on a sample of naive CD4+ T cells sorted from blood. This sample's cell subset or site label indicates: CD45RA+ positively selected. The receptors here all came from a man aged 25-45 years in good health.

The chain employs TRBV6-5 and TRBJ1-1; perhaps TRBD1 as D (5 bases). CDR1 and CDR2 from the germline V gene are MNHEY and SVGAGI. The CDR3 sequence is 15 residues long. V lost 4 bases and J lost 1, with 13 bases in between. CDR3: CASSSPGTGNTEAFF. The DNA of the CDR3 is TGTGCCAGCAGTTCACCCGGGACTGGGAACACTGAAGCTTTCTTT.

The chain links TRBV29-1 to TRBJ1-5, with D tentatively TRBD1 (5 bases). Germline V CDR1 and CDR2: SQVTM, ANQGSEA. The V end lost 8 bases, the J end lost 6 bases, and 17 bases lay between the germline ends. CDR3 length: 13 residues. For the CDR3, the DNA is TGCAGCCTCCGGGACGTCTCCTCTCAGCCCCAGCATTTT. It encodes CSLRDVSSQPQHF.

This rearrangement joins TRBV5-1 to TRBJ2-7, with D perhaps TRBD1 (6 bases). The germline gives CDR1 SGHRS, CDR2 YFSETQ. The CDR3 has 18 residues. V lost 4 bases to trimming and J lost 1 base, with 24 bases between them. CDR3 DNA sequence: TGCGCCAGCAGCCTCGGTTGGCCCACAGGGCTCCGGTCCTACGAGCAGTACTTC. Amino acids: CASSLGWPTGLRSYEQYF.

This sequence joins TRBV28 and TRBJ2-6; D gene unclear. CDR1 is MDHEN, CDR2 SYDVKM, per germline. V lost 10 bases and J lost 1, with 17 bases in between. The CDR3 loop spans 16 amino acids. CDR3 nucleotide sequence: TGTGCCATCCTACCCCGCCCCGGGTCTGGGGCCAACGTCCTGACTTTC. Amino acids: CAILPRPGSGANVLTF.

CDR3 in DNA: TGCGCCAGCAGCCCGGGGGACAGGGCGGTTCGTCGTGAAAAACTGTTTTTT. Protein sequence: CASSPGDRAVRREKLFF. The gene calls are TRBV5-1 and TRBJ1-4, with 9 positions matching TRBD1. CDR1 and CDR2 (germline): SGHRS, YFSETQ. V was clipped by 4 bases and J by 7 bases; unmatched bases: 14. The CDR3 contains 17 residues.

The chain carries TRBV30 and TRBJ1-2; 8 bases line up with TRBD1. From germline, CDR1 is GTSNPN and CDR2 SVGIG (reference sequence). V lost 7 bases, J lost 2 bases, and 9 bases stayed unmatched. The CDR3 extends over 14 amino acids. CDR3 protein: CASRQGAPNYGYTF. The CDR3 DNA reads TGTGCCTCCCGGCAGGGGGCCCCCAACTATGGCTACACCTTC.

This clone was observed a single time. The rearrangement uses TRBV27 and TRBJ2-5; D gene ambiguous. Trimming removed 4 bases at V and 4 bases at J, with 7 bases between. Germline CDR1 and CDR2: MNHEY and SMNVEV (reference sequence). CDR3 length: 12 residues. The CDR3 sequence is CASSSAPETQYF. The CDR3 DNA follows: TGTGCCAGCAGTTCCGCCCCAGAGACCCAGTACTTC.

V gene TRBV6-1 combines with J gene TRBJ2-7; no definite D call. The germline V gene encodes CDR1 MNHNS and CDR2 SASEGT. Trimming removed 1 base at V and 6 bases at J, with 10 bases between. This CDR3 has 13 residues. The CDR3 nucleotides are TGTGCCAGCAGTGAAGGTACGGTCCGCGAGCAGTACTTC. Translating it yields CASSEGTVREQYF.

The chain joins TRBV18 to TRBJ2-5, with D perhaps TRBD1 or TRBD2 (6 bases each). Deletions cut 2 bases from V and 2 bases from J, with 21 bases between. Germline values: CDR1 KGHSH, CDR2 LQKENI. The CDR3 consists of 18 residues. The DNA for the CDR3 is TGTGCCAGCTCACCAAGGAAGGGTGGGGGGCCCCCACAAGAGACCCAGTACTTC. Translation: CASSPRKGGGPPQETQYF.

The chain employs TRBV7-9 and TRBJ1-5; D unclear. The CDR3 runs to 14 residues. V lost 5 bases and J lost 1, with 9 bases in between. The V gene's germline CDR1 is SEHNR and CDR2 FQNEAQ (reference sequence). DNA for the CDR3: TGTGCCAGCAGCACTTCCAGGAGCAATCAGCCCCAGCATTTT. Protein: CASSTSRSNQPQHF.

A remark on this clone: This same CDR3 is encoded by further DNA sequences in the sample. This chain links TRBV7-9 with TRBJ2-5; D gene unclear. Germline values: CDR1 SEHNR, CDR2 FQNEAQ (reference sequence). The CDR3 spans 11 residues. The ends were cut back, 5 bases at V and 5 bases at J, with 6 bases in the middle. The CDR3 loop reads CASSLQETQYF. The CDR3 nucleotides are TGTGCCAGCAGCCTTCAGGAGACCCAGTACTTC. Full variable domain (outside the CDR3, taken from reference TRBV7-9 and TRBJ2-5): DTGVSQNPRHKITKRGQNVTFRCDPISEHNRLYWYRQTLGQGPEFLTYFQNEAQLEKSRLLSDRFSAERPKGSFSTLEIQRTEQGDSAMYLCASSLQETQYFGPGTRLLVL.

This chain links TRBV19 with TRBJ2-5; D is possibly TRBD1 or TRBD2 (6 bases each). The CDR3 covers 15 residues. CDR1 is LNHDA, CDR2 SQIVND, per germline (reference sequence). V was trimmed by 3 bases and J by 4 bases, leaving 15 bases between them. The CDR3: CASSIPTGGIETQYF. In nucleotides, the CDR3 is TGTGCCAGTAGTATCCCAACCGGGGGCATAGAGACCCAGTACTTC.

The V call is TRBV28, the J call TRBJ2-7; either TRBD1 or TRBD2 may fit D (7 bases each). Per the germline V gene, CDR1 is MDHEN and CDR2 is SYDVKM. This CDR3 has 15 amino acids. The germline V and J ends were trimmed by 3 bases and 1 base, with 13 bases remaining between them. In nucleotides, the CDR3 is TGTGCCAGCAGTTTGGCAGGGGGGGGTTCCTACGAGCAGTACTTC. It is translated as CASSLAGGGSYEQYF.

V usage is TRBV2 and J usage is TRBJ2-5, with D possibly TRBD1 on 6 matching bases. V lost 5 bases and J lost 4, with 11 bases in between. This CDR3 has 13 amino acids. Germline loops: CDR1 SNHLY, CDR2 FYNNEI. For the CDR3, the DNA is TGTGCCAGCAGTCAGGGGATTCGAGAGACCCAGTACTTC. Translation gives CASSQGIRETQYF.

The V gene is TRBV6-1, the J gene TRBJ2-1, with 8 positions matching TRBD2. V shed 4 bases and J 5 bases; nucleotides not matched to a gene: 10. CDR3 length: 16 amino acids. Germline V CDR1 and CDR2: MNHNS, SASEGT. This CDR3 is CASSGKGTRPDNEQFF. The CDR3 nucleotides are TGTGCCAGCAGTGGGAAAGGGACTAGACCTGACAATGAGCAGTTCTTC.

The chain recombines TRBV28 with TRBJ2-2, with a possible D match to TRBD2 (6 bases). The CDR3 is made up of 17 amino acids. The germline V gene has CDR1 MDHEN and CDR2 SYDVKM. Trimming stripped 3 bases from V and 0 bases from J, with 14 bases between. The CDR3 bases are TGTGCCAGCAGTTTCTCGGGGGTGGGACCGAACACCGGGGAGCTGTTTTTT. Translation: CASSFSGVGPNTGELFF.

The chain employs TRBV6-1 and TRBJ1-1; D gene uncertain. The CDR3 is made up of 15 amino acids. The V gene's germline CDR1 is MNHNS and CDR2 SASEGT. Trimming took off 4 bases at V and 2 bases at J, with 14 bases between the two ends. CDR3 DNA: TGTGCCAGCAGTGCCTGGGCGAGGGCAAACACTGAAGCTTTCTTT. Protein product: CASSAWARANTEAFF.

This chain connects TRBV7-9 to TRBJ2-3; D not resolved. Germline V lookup: CDR1 SEHNR, CDR2 FQNEAQ (reference sequence). V lost 10 bases to trimming and J lost 0 bases, with 5 bases between them. The CDR3 runs to 11 residues. CDR3 nucleotides: TGTGCCACAACTAGCACAGATACGCAGTATTTT. The encoded protein is CATTSTDTQYF.

The genes are TRBV28 and TRBJ2-7; D possibly corresponds to TRBD1 (5 bases). Germline V lookup: CDR1 MDHEN, CDR2 SYDVKM. The CDR3 is made up of 13 amino acids. V was pared by 6 bases and J by 2 bases, with 11 bases between. CDR3 in amino acids: CASSPTETYEQYF. The CDR3 DNA is TGTGCCAGCAGCCCGACAGAAACCTACGAGCAGTACTTC. Complete variable domain (other parts from reference TRBV28 and TRBJ2-7): DVKVTQSSRYLVKRTGEKVFLECVQDMDHENMFWYRQDPGLGLRLIYFSYDVKMKEKGDIPEGYSVSREKKERFSLILESASTNQTSMYLCASSPTETYEQYFGPGTRLTVT.

CDR3 loop: CAELGGGFTF. As DNA, the CDR3 is TGTGCCGAGCTAGGCGGGGGGTTCACCTTC. The chain uses TRBV7-2 and TRBJ1-2, with a weak D call TRBD1 (5 bases). The V and J ends lost 11 bases and 13 bases respectively, with 17 bases between them. The CDR3 length is 10 residues. CDR1 and CDR2 from the germline V gene are SGHTA and FQGNSA. Together with reference TRBV7-2 and TRBJ1-2, the CDR3 gives the full variable domain: GAGVSQSPSNKVTEKGKDVELRCDPISGHTALYWYRQSLGQGLEFLIYFQGNSAPDKSGLPSDRFSAERTGGSVSTLTIQRTQQEDSAVYLCAELGGGFTFGSGTRLTVV.

Turning to this clone: The same CDR3 can be traced to other DNA sequences in this sample. The gene calls are TRBV28 and TRBJ2-3; no reliable D call. Germline values: CDR1 MDHEN, CDR2 SYDVKM. The length of the CDR3 is 11 residues. Trimming took off 2 bases at V and 5 bases at J, with 2 bases between the two ends. The CDR3 DNA reads TGTGCCAGCAGTTTAGTAGATACGCAGTATTTT. Its protein is CASSLVDTQYF.

The J gene is TRBJ2-3, the V gene TRBV5-4; D possibly corresponds to TRBD1 (7 bases). The V gene lost 2 bases and the J gene lost 3 bases, with 19 bases spanning the gap. Germline assignment: CDR1 SGHNT and CDR2 YYREEE (reference sequence). CDR3 size: 17 residues. CDR3 coding DNA: TGTGCCAGCAGCTTTAACAGGGGAGGAGCGGAAACAGATACGCAGTATTTT. The encoded protein is CASSFNRGGAETDTQYF.

CDR3 sequence: CASTPQSEGTDTQALNQPQHF. The CDR3 DNA reads as TGCGCCAGCACGCCCCAATCGGAAGGGACCGACACACAAGCTCTCAATCAGCCCCAGCATTTT. The chain carries TRBV5-1 and TRBJ1-5; D is possibly TRBD1 (5 bases). CDR1 is SGHRS, CDR2 YFSETQ, per germline. Trimming removed 6 bases from V and 3 bases from J, with 34 bases in between. The CDR3 length is 21 residues.

This clone occurred once. This chain uses TRBV5-1 with TRBJ2-1, with D tentatively TRBD1 (5 bases). Trimming removed 5 bases at V and 0 bases at J, with 12 bases between. This CDR3 contains 15 residues. Germline V gene data show CDR1 as SGHRS and CDR2 as YFSETQ. The CDR3 sequence is CASRSQGSSYNEQFF. CDR3 DNA: TGCGCCAGCAGGTCTCAGGGCTCCTCCTACAATGAGCAGTTCTTC.

The V and J genes are TRBV27 and TRBJ1-5; D is ambiguous. This CDR3 spans 13 amino acids. The V gene lost 0 bases and the J gene lost 6 bases, with 6 bases spanning the gap. CDR1 and CDR2 (germline): MNHEY, SMNVEV (reference sequence). The CDR3, as DNA: TGTGCCAGCAGTTTATCGCAAGGTCAGCCCCAGCATTTT. Translated: CASSLSQGQPQHF.

The genes are TRBV11-3 and TRBJ1-5; 8 positions agree with TRBD1. After removal of 2 bases from V and 2 bases from J, the junction contained 11 bases not matched to a gene. CDR1 is SGHNT and CDR2 is YENEEA in the germline V gene. This CDR3 has 18 amino acids. CDR3 DNA sequence: TGTGCCAGCAGCTTAACTCGGACAGGGCGGTGGGGCAATCAGCCCCAGCATTTT. It is translated as CASSLTRTGRWGNQPQHF.

The rearrangement joins TRBV15 to TRBJ1-1; 9 positions match TRBD1. Germline values: CDR1 LNHNV, CDR2 YYDKDF (reference sequence). The CDR3 sequence is 15 residues long. J was trimmed by 4 bases and V by 0 bases; bases with no gene match: 3. CDR3 nucleotide sequence: TGTGCCACCAGCAGAGAGCGGACAGGGGCCACTGAAGCTTTCTTT. It encodes CATSRERTGATEAFF.

The V call is TRBV6-1, the J call TRBJ1-3, with a tentative D call TRBD1 (5 bases). Germline V CDR1 and CDR2: MNHNS, SASEGT. Trimming pared 8 bases from V and 1 base from J, leaving 15 bases between. This CDR3 region has 15 residues. This CDR3 reads CASGKGSRSGNTIYF. In DNA, the CDR3 is TGTGCCAGCGGTAAGGGGAGCCGGTCTGGAAACACCATATATTTT.

As to this clone: Other DNA sequences in this sample translate to the same CDR3. The rearrangement joins TRBV4-1 to TRBJ2-3, with D possibly matching TRBD2 (5 bases). Trimming removed 1 base from V and 0 bases from J, with 8 bases in between. The CDR3 has 15 amino acids. CDR1 is MGHRA, CDR2 YSYEKL, per germline. The CDR3 DNA sequence: TGCGCCAGCAGCCAAGTCGGGGTTAGCACAGATACGCAGTATTTT. This gives the protein CASSQVGVSTDTQYF.

V usage is TRBV28 and J usage is TRBJ1-2; no reliable D call. The CDR3 is 12 amino acids. The V end lost 6 bases, the J end lost 8 bases, and 13 bases lay between the germline ends. Germline lookup yields CDR1 MDHEN and CDR2 SYDVKM. This CDR3 reads CASSPLPMGYTF. CDR3 sequence (DNA): TGTGCCAGCAGCCCCCTCCCTATGGGCTACACCTTC.

This chain uses TRBV5-4 with TRBJ1-2; possibly TRBD1 for D (6 bases). Germline V gene lookup returns CDR1 SGHNT and CDR2 YYREEE (reference sequence). There are 14 residues in the CDR3. With 4 bases removed from V and 4 bases from J, the gap between germline ends came to 14 bases. The CDR3 sequence: CASSGTGNGYGYTF. Here the CDR3 DNA reads TGTGCCAGCAGCGGTACAGGGAATGGCTATGGCTACACCTTC. The entire variable domain, with the rest obtained from reference TRBV5-4 and TRBJ1-2, is as follows: ETGVTQSPTHLIKTRGQQVTLRCSSQSGHNTVSWYQQALGQGPQFIFQYYREEENGRGNFPPRFSGLQFPNYSSELNVNALELDDSALYLCASSGTGNGYGYTFGSGTRLTVV.